The rows below give T cell receptor beta chains drawn from one sample of a study of cytomegalovirus exposure and HLA in healthy donors. The protocol was immunoSEQ multiplex PCR, while the TCRdb copy is restricted to in-frame clones and leaves out a portion. The sample consists of under 200,000 clones, roughly 80% of them appearing once. Sample: PBMCs. The receptors stem from a woman between 18 and 29 years old in good health and CMV-seronegative. Both conserved end residues are part of each CDR3. A D gene is named only where the DNA matches it firmly. Only some rows state a clone size, as once, few, many or a class for expanded clones.

length: 14
J: TRBJ1-6
size: .
D: .
V: TRBV5-8
DNA: TGTGCCAGCAGCTTGCGTCAGAGCCGGGGATCCCTCCACTTT
CDR3: CASSLRQSRGSLHF

length: 14
J: TRBJ2-1
size: once
D: TRBD2
V: TRBV9
DNA: TGTGCCAGCAGCCCCGGGACTAGGGTACATGAGCAGTTCTTC
CDR3: CASSPGTRVHEQFF

length: 18
J: TRBJ1-4
size: .
D: .
V: TRBV14
DNA: TGTGCCAGCAGCCAAGGGGTTGTTCTGGGGCTTATCTCCGAAAAACTGTTTTTT
CDR3: CASSQGVVLGLISEKLFF

length: 12
J: TRBJ2-5
size: .
D: TRBD1
V: TRBV5-4
DNA: TGTGCCAGCAGCGGGGACAGTGAGACCCAGTACTTC
CDR3: CASSGDSETQYF

length: 15
J: TRBJ2-7
size: .
D: .
V: TRBV10-3
DNA: TGTGCCATCAGTGAGCCGACAGGCCCTACCTACGAGCAGTACTTC
CDR3: CAISEPTGPTYEQYF

length: 13
J: TRBJ2-7
size: .
D: TRBD1
V: TRBV28
DNA: TGTGCCAGCGGGGACAGGGTCTGGTACGAGCAGTACTTC
CDR3: CASGDRVWYEQYF

length: 13
J: TRBJ2-7
size: few
D: .
V: TRBV5-6
DNA: TGTGCCAGCAGCCGACAGAGCTCCTACGAGCAGTACTTC
CDR3: CASSRQSSYEQYF

length: 12
J: TRBJ2-7
size: .
D: .
V: TRBV9
DNA: TGTGCCAGCAGCGCGACAGCCCTAGTGCAGTACTTC
CDR3: CASSATALVQYF

length: 14
J: TRBJ2-3
size: few
D: TRBD2
V: TRBV29-1
DNA: TGCAGCGCCAAGCGGGGGGGTTTATCAGATACGCAGTATTTT
CDR3: CSAKRGGLSDTQYF

length: 15
J: TRBJ2-6
size: .
D: TRBD2
V: TRBV5-1
DNA: TGCGCCAGCCAGCGGGGAGAGTCTGGGGCCAACGTCCTGACTTTC
CDR3: CASQRGESGANVLTF

length: 15
J: TRBJ2-1
size: .
D: .
V: TRBV15
DNA: TGTGCCACCAGCAGGAAGACGACTTATAGCGGTGAGCAGTTCTTC
CDR3: CATSRKTTYSGEQFF

length: 14
J: TRBJ2-2
size: .
D: TRBD1
V: TRBV6-4
DNA: TGTGCCAGCCGGGACAGGGGAGAGGCCGGGGAGCTGTTTTTT
CDR3: CASRDRGEAGELFF

length: 15
J: TRBJ1-1
size: .
D: .
V: TRBV5-4
DNA: TGTGCCAGCAGCTTGATGAGGGTCAGAGACACTGAAGCTTTCTTT
CDR3: CASSLMRVRDTEAFF

length: 12
J: TRBJ2-7
size: .
D: .
V: TRBV27
DNA: TGTGCCAGCAGGGGGGACTCCGTCGAGCAGTACTTC
CDR3: CASRGDSVEQYF

length: 15
J: TRBJ2-5
size: .
D: .
V: TRBV2
DNA: TGTGCCAGCAGTGAAACTACAGGGGGGGAAGAGACCCAGTACTTC
CDR3: CASSETTGGEETQYF

length: 15
J: TRBJ2-7
size: .
D: TRBD2
V: TRBV2
DNA: TGTGCCAGCAGTGAACCTTCGGGGGGGATATTTCAGCAGTACTTC
CDR3: CASSEPSGGIFQQYF

length: 13
J: TRBJ1-5
size: .
D: .
V: TRBV7-2
DNA: TGTGCCAGCAGCTCGGGGGAGAATCAGCCCCAGCATTTT
CDR3: CASSSGENQPQHF

length: 13
J: TRBJ1-2
size: .
D: .
V: TRBV7-2
DNA: TGTGCCAGCAGCTGGGGAGCTAACTATGGCTACACCTTC
CDR3: CASSWGANYGYTF

length: 16
J: TRBJ2-3
size: .
D: .
V: TRBV11-3
DNA: TGTGCCAGCAGCCGCCCCGGACTGAGCAGCACAGATACGCAGTATTTT
CDR3: CASSRPGLSSTDTQYF

length: 17
J: TRBJ2-7
size: .
D: TRBD2
V: TRBV10-3
DNA: TGTGCCATCAGCTATGGACTAGCCAAATCGAAGGGCTACGAGCAGTACTTC
CDR3: CAISYGLAKSKGYEQYF

length: 15
J: TRBJ2-1
size: .
D: .
V: TRBV7-9
DNA: TGTGCCAGCAGCTACCGGGCAGGGGCCTACAATGAGCAGTTCTTC
CDR3: CASSYRAGAYNEQFF

length: 16
J: TRBJ1-5
size: .
D: .
V: TRBV28
DNA: TGTGCCAGCAGCCCTCCCGTGGACAGATCAAATCAGCCCCAGCATTTT
CDR3: CASSPPVDRSNQPQHF

length: 14
J: TRBJ2-1
size: .
D: TRBD2
V: TRBV5-1
DNA: TGCGCCAGCTCTGGGACTAGCGGGAGGAATGAGCAGTTCTTC
CDR3: CASSGTSGRNEQFF

length: 15
J: TRBJ1-5
size: once
D: TRBD1
V: TRBV9
DNA: TGTGCCAGCAGCGTAGGGGGGACAGCTAATCAGCCCCAGCATTTT
CDR3: CASSVGGTANQPQHF

length: 14
J: TRBJ1-2
size: few
D: .
V: TRBV9
DNA: TGTGCCAGCAGCTCCCTAGCGGGGGACGGTGGCTACACCTTC
CDR3: CASSSLAGDGGYTF

length: 15
J: TRBJ2-2
size: .
D: .
V: TRBV5-1
DNA: TGCGCCAGCAGCTTTGGGACAATGAACACCGGGGAGCTGTTTTTT
CDR3: CASSFGTMNTGELFF

length: 13
J: TRBJ1-1
size: few
D: .
V: TRBV7-8
DNA: TGTGCCAGCAGCCGTAGCAGGGACACTGAAGCTTTCTTT
CDR3: CASSRSRDTEAFF

length: 14
J: TRBJ1-2
size: .
D: TRBD1
V: TRBV4-1
DNA: TGCGCCAGCAGCCAAGAGGACAGGCGAGGCGGCTACACCTTC
CDR3: CASSQEDRRGGYTF

length: 13
J: TRBJ1-2
size: .
D: .
V: TRBV6-1
DNA: TGTGCCAGCAGTAGGCAGGGCGACTATGGCTACACCTTC
CDR3: CASSRQGDYGYTF

length: 18
J: TRBJ1-3
size: .
D: TRBD1
V: TRBV5-1
DNA: TGCGCCAGCAGCTTACGCTCTCCCCGACAGGGGATTGGAAACACCATATATTTT
CDR3: CASSLRSPRQGIGNTIYF

length: 16
J: TRBJ2-5
size: .
D: TRBD2
V: TRBV28
DNA: TGTGCCAGCAGTTTAGTACTAGCGGGAGGACAAGAGACCCAGTACTTC
CDR3: CASSLVLAGGQETQYF

length: 15
J: TRBJ2-1
size: .
D: TRBD2
V: TRBV11-2
DNA: TGTGCCAGCAGCCTCGGGACTAGCGGGATCAATGAGCAGTTCTTC
CDR3: CASSLGTSGINEQFF

length: 14
J: TRBJ1-2
size: .
D: TRBD1
V: TRBV27
DNA: TGTGCCAGCAGGGCGACAGGGGGAGTCTATGGCTACACCTTC
CDR3: CASRATGGVYGYTF

length: 14
J: TRBJ2-7
size: .
D: TRBD2
V: TRBV29-1
DNA: TGCAGCGTTGTGCGGCTAGCGGGAACCTACGAGCAGTACTTC
CDR3: CSVVRLAGTYEQYF

length: 14
J: TRBJ1-3
size: .
D: .
V: TRBV5-1
DNA: TGCGCCAGCAGCTTGGGACAGACTGGAAACACCATATATTTT
CDR3: CASSLGQTGNTIYF

length: 15
J: TRBJ2-1
size: .
D: TRBD1
V: TRBV7-7
DNA: TGTGCTAGCAGCCAGAGCTGGACAGGGTCAAATGAGCAGTTCTTC
CDR3: CASSQSWTGSNEQFF

length: 14
J: TRBJ2-1
size: .
D: .
V: TRBV11-3
DNA: TGTGCCAGCCCCCCGAGTTGCTCCTACAATGAGCAGTTCTTC
CDR3: CASPPSCSYNEQFF

length: 16
J: TRBJ2-1
size: .
D: TRBD2
V: TRBV27
DNA: TGTGCCAGCAGTCCCTTGCCGGGAGGGGGAATCAATGAGCAGTTCTTC
CDR3: CASSPLPGGGINEQFF

length: 14
J: TRBJ1-6
size: .
D: TRBD1
V: TRBV6-1
DNA: TGTGCCAGCAGTGAAGGGACAGGGGGTTCACCCCTCCACTTT
CDR3: CASSEGTGGSPLHF

length: 10
J: TRBJ1-4
size: .
D: .
V: TRBV29-1
DNA: TGCAGCGCGAGTAATGAAAAACTGTTTTTT
CDR3: CSASNEKLFF

length: 14
J: TRBJ2-7
size: .
D: .
V: TRBV29-1
DNA: TGCAGCGTCGCCCCTAGGGGACTCGGGTACGAGCAGTACTTC
CDR3: CSVAPRGLGYEQYF

length: 12
J: TRBJ2-3
size: few
D: TRBD1
V: TRBV28
DNA: TGTGCCACCACAGGGGGCACAGATACGCAGTATTTT
CDR3: CATTGGTDTQYF

length: 15
J: TRBJ1-5
size: .
D: TRBD1
V: TRBV28
DNA: TGTGCCAGCAGCGAAACGACAGGGCGCAATCAGCCCCAGCATTTT
CDR3: CASSETTGRNQPQHF

length: 15
J: TRBJ2-7
size: .
D: TRBD2
V: TRBV11-1
DNA: TGTGCCAGCAGCTTGACAGCGGGAGTAGTCTACGAGCAGTACTTC
CDR3: CASSLTAGVVYEQYF

length: 17
J: TRBJ2-1
size: .
D: .
V: TRBV7-9
DNA: TGTGCCAGCAGACTAAGGCAGGGGAAGGGAGGGGACAATGAGCAGTTCTTC
CDR3: CASRLRQGKGGDNEQFF

length: 15
J: TRBJ1-2
size: once
D: .
V: TRBV5-1
DNA: TGCGCCAGCAGCTTGACGTCGGACGGGGGCTATGGCTACACCTTC
CDR3: CASSLTSDGGYGYTF

length: 15
J: TRBJ1-6
size: .
D: .
V: TRBV28
DNA: TGTGCCAGCAGAAAACAGGGTGGTTATAATTCACCCCTCCACTTT
CDR3: CASRKQGGYNSPLHF

length: 16
J: TRBJ2-7
size: .
D: TRBD2
V: TRBV5-5
DNA: TGTGCCAGCAGCCTCAGCGGGAGCTTGTTGATCTACGAGCAGTACTTC
CDR3: CASSLSGSLLIYEQYF

length: 14
J: TRBJ1-6
size: .
D: TRBD1
V: TRBV27
DNA: TGTGCCAGCAGTTCCGAGACAGGGGGTTCACCCCTCCACTTT
CDR3: CASSSETGGSPLHF

length: 15
J: TRBJ1-2
size: .
D: .
V: TRBV5-1
DNA: TGCGCCAGCAGCGCTTTACCGGGACTCAGCCATGGCTACACCTTC
CDR3: CASSALPGLSHGYTF

length: 14
J: TRBJ2-1
size: .
D: TRBD1
V: TRBV5-1
DNA: TGCGCCAGCAGCCAGGGACAGGGCATCAATGAGCAGTTCTTC
CDR3: CASSQGQGINEQFF

length: 14
J: TRBJ2-7
size: .
D: .
V: TRBV7-6
DNA: TGTGCCAGCAGCTTTGGGGGCTCCTCCTACGAGCAGTACTTC
CDR3: CASSFGGSSYEQYF

length: 15
J: TRBJ2-7
size: .
D: TRBD1
V: TRBV5-5
DNA: TGTGCCAGCAGCTTGTATGGCAGGGGGACCTACGAGCAGTACTTC
CDR3: CASSLYGRGTYEQYF